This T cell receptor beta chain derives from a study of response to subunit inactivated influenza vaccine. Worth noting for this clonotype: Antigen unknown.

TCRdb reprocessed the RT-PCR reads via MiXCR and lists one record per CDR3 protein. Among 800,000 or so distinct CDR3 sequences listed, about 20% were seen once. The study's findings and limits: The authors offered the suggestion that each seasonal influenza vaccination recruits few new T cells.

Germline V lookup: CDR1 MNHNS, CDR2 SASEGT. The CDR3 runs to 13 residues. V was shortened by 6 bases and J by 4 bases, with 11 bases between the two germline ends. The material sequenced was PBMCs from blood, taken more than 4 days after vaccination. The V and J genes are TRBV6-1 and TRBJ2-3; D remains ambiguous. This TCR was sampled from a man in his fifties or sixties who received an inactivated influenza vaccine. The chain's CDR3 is CASRDGYPDTQYF. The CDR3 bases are TGTGCCAGCAGGGACGGCTACCCAGATACGCAGTATTTT.